This is a list of T cell receptor beta chains from one sample in a study of T cells in Graves' hyperthyroidism and ophthalmopathy. TCRdb ran MiXCR on the multiplex PCR reads and lists one entry per CDR3 protein. The repertoire has more than 100,000 distinct CDR3 sequences, about half of them found once; the top ten carry about 28%. The sample taken for sequencing was blood. The receptors here all came from a man aged 40-49 years with Graves' hyperthyroidism. CDR3s include the opening cysteine and the closing phenylalanine or tryptophan. Fields, in order: CDR3 DNA, CDR3 protein, V gene, D gene, J gene, clone size, CDR3 length. A D gene is named only where the DNA matches it firmly. A clone size is listed for some rows: how often the clone was seen (once, few, many), or a class if it is expanded.

DNA: TGTGCCAGCAGCTCGCGGGGGGACGCCGATACGCAGTATTTT; CDR3: CASSSRGDADTQYF; V: TRBV7-2; D: TRBD2; J: TRBJ2-3; size: many; length: 14
DNA: TGTGCCAGCAGCAGCCTAGATACGCAGTATTTT; CDR3: CASSSLDTQYF; V: TRBV7-9; D: .; J: TRBJ2-3; size: many; length: 11
DNA: TGTGCCAGCAGCTGGACAGGGGGGCCCACCTACGAGCAGTACTTC; CDR3: CASSWTGGPTYEQYF; V: TRBV11-2; D: TRBD1; J: TRBJ2-7; size: many; length: 15
DNA: TGTGCCATCAGTGACCCGAGAGGAAAACTGTTTTTT; CDR3: CAISDPRGKLFF; V: TRBV10-3; D: .; J: TRBJ1-4; size: once; length: 12
DNA: TGTGCCAGCAGTAAACCAGGGCAGGGGTCTTCCTACGAGCAGTACTTC; CDR3: CASSKPGQGSSYEQYF; V: TRBV6-5; D: .; J: TRBJ2-7; size: many; length: 16
DNA: TGTGCCAGCAGCCAAGCGGGGGGACCGAGCACAGATACGCAGTATTTT; CDR3: CASSQAGGPSTDTQYF; V: TRBV7-9; D: TRBD2; J: TRBJ2-3; size: many; length: 16
DNA: TGTGCCAGCAGTCCCCAGGAGAGCCACTATGGCTACACCTTC; CDR3: CASSPQESHYGYTF; V: TRBV2; D: .; J: TRBJ1-2; size: many; length: 14
DNA: TGTGCCAGCAGTTTATTTAGGTACGGAGATACGCAGTATTTT; CDR3: CASSLFRYGDTQYF; V: TRBV27; D: .; J: TRBJ2-3; size: .; length: 14
DNA: TGTGCCAGCAGTTCGGGGGTACACTACAATGAGCAGTTCTTC; CDR3: CASSSGVHYNEQFF; V: TRBV9; D: .; J: TRBJ2-1; size: .; length: 14
DNA: TGTGCCAGCAGTGACACAGGGGCCCACTCCTCTGGGGCCAACGTCCTGACTTTC; CDR3: CASSDTGAHSSGANVLTF; V: TRBV6-4; D: TRBD1; J: TRBJ2-6; size: many; length: 18
DNA: TGTGCCACCAGCAGCGACCGCTCTGGGGCCAACGTCCTGACTTTC; CDR3: CATSSDRSGANVLTF; V: TRBV15; D: .; J: TRBJ2-6; size: once; length: 15
DNA: TGTGCCAGCAGCTGGACTAGCGGGAGGCTCACAGATACGCAGTATTTT; CDR3: CASSWTSGRLTDTQYF; V: TRBV5-4; D: TRBD2; J: TRBJ2-3; size: once; length: 16
DNA: TGTGCCAGCAGTGGACAGGGAAATAGGATCTACAATGAGCAGTTCTTC; CDR3: CASSGQGNRIYNEQFF; V: TRBV6-1; D: TRBD1; J: TRBJ2-1; size: many; length: 16
DNA: TGCGCCAGCAGTCACCGGGGGAGGGCCACTGAAGCTTTCTTT; CDR3: CASSHRGRATEAFF; V: TRBV10-2; D: .; J: TRBJ1-1; size: many; length: 14
DNA: TGCAGCGTTGAGGTAGCAGATACGCAGTATAGCAATCAGCCCCAGCATTTT; CDR3: CSVEVADTQYSNQPQHF; V: TRBV29-1; D: .; J: TRBJ1-5; size: .; length: 17
DNA: TGTGCCAGCAGCGACGGGACAACTAATGAAAAACTGTTTTTT; CDR3: CASSDGTTNEKLFF; V: TRBV7-9; D: .; J: TRBJ1-4; size: many; length: 14
DNA: TGTGCCAGCAGCTTCTATAGCGGAGGGAACACCGGGGAGCTGCTTTTT; CDR3: CASSFYSGGNTGELLF; V: TRBV7-2; D: .; J: TRBJ2-2; size: .; length: 16
DNA: TGCGCCAGCAGCCCAGGACAGAGCTCCTACAATGAGCAGTTCTTC; CDR3: CASSPGQSSYNEQFF; V: TRBV5-1; D: .; J: TRBJ2-1; size: many; length: 15
DNA: TGTGCCAGCAGCTTATCTATTACCAGCAATCAGCCCCAGCATTTT; CDR3: CASSLSITSNQPQHF; V: TRBV7-8; D: .; J: TRBJ1-5; size: many; length: 15
DNA: TGTGCCAGCAGACAGGAAAACTATGGCTACACCTTC; CDR3: CASRQENYGYTF; V: TRBV2; D: .; J: TRBJ1-2; size: many; length: 12
DNA: TGCGCCAGCTCCGGGACCCCTTTTGCTTTCTTT; CDR3: CASSGTPFAFF; V: TRBV6-5; D: .; J: TRBJ1-1; size: .; length: 11
DNA: TGTGCCAGCTCCTTTATTAGCGGGGGTACAGATACGCAGTTCTTC; CDR3: CASSFISGGTDTQFF; V: TRBV18; D: TRBD2; J: TRBJ2-1; size: .; length: 15
DNA: TGTGCCACCAGCAGAGTACCGGGGCGAGGGGAAGAGACCCAGTACTTC; CDR3: CATSRVPGRGEETQYF; V: TRBV15; D: .; J: TRBJ2-5; size: many; length: 16
DNA: .; CDR3: CASSFYICSAAGTANTDTQYF; V: TRBV7-9; D: .; J: TRBJ2-3; size: .; length: 21
DNA: TGTGCCAGCTCACCACCGACAGGGTTTGGCTACACCTTC; CDR3: CASSPPTGFGYTF; V: TRBV18; D: TRBD1; J: TRBJ1-2; size: .; length: 13
DNA: TGTGCCAGCAGTCCGGGATCCAAGTCCTACGAGCAGTACTTC; CDR3: CASSPGSKSYEQYF; V: TRBV2; D: .; J: TRBJ2-7; size: .; length: 14
DNA: TGTGCCAGTAGTCCTCATTCCCCCGCGGGGGGATGGAATCAGCCCCAGCATTTT; CDR3: CASSPHSPAGGWNQPQHF; V: TRBV19; D: .; J: TRBJ1-5; size: many; length: 18
DNA: TGCAGTGCTATCGGGTTTTTTGGCTACGAGCAGTACTTC; CDR3: CSAIGFFGYEQYF; V: TRBV20-1; D: .; J: TRBJ2-7; size: .; length: 13
DNA: TGTGCTAGCAGCTTAGGGGGGGAATCCTACACCTTC; CDR3: CASSLGGESYTF; V: TRBV7-7; D: .; J: TRBJ1-2; size: .; length: 12